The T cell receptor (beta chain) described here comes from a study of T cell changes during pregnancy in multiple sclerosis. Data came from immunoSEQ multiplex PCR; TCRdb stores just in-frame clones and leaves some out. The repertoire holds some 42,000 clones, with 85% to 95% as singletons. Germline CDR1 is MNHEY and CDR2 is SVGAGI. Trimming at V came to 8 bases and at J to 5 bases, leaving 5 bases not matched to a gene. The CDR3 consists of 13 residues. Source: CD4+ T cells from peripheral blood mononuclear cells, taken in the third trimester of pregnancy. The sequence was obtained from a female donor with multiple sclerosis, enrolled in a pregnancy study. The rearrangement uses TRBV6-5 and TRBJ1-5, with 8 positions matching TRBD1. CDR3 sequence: CASGQDRDQPQHF. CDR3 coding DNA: TGTGCCAGCGGCCAGGACAGGGATCAGCCCCAGCATTTT.